This TCR beta chain came from a study of PD-L1 blockade in urothelial cancer. Study-level information: Male sex and bladder-origin urothelial cancer characterized most of the roughly 29 patients. Blood was evaluated 3 weeks (second dose) and 6 weeks after therapy began. Blood yielded a median of approximately 140,000 T cells per sample.

Time point of the sample: peripheral blood 6 weeks after treatment start. Patients were living with locally advanced or metastatic urothelial carcinoma. V was cut by 1 base and J by 6 bases, with 15 bases left in between. This CDR3 region has 15 residues. Germline V CDR1 and CDR2: LGHNA, YSLEER. Repertoires were generated with immunoSEQ multiplex PCR, while TCRdb's copy carries only in-frame clones and drops some. Among around 100,000 clones listed, 85% to 95% were seen once. This specimen was PBMCs, taken around atezolizumab (anti-PD-L1) treatment. The receptor was derived from a man between 60 and 70 years old with urothelial cancer. V gene TRBV4-3 combines with J gene TRBJ1-2; D unclear. As DNA, the CDR3 is TGCGCCAGCAGCCAAGTTGCCTTAGTGGGCCATGGCTACACCTTC. It translates to CASSQVALVGHGYTF.